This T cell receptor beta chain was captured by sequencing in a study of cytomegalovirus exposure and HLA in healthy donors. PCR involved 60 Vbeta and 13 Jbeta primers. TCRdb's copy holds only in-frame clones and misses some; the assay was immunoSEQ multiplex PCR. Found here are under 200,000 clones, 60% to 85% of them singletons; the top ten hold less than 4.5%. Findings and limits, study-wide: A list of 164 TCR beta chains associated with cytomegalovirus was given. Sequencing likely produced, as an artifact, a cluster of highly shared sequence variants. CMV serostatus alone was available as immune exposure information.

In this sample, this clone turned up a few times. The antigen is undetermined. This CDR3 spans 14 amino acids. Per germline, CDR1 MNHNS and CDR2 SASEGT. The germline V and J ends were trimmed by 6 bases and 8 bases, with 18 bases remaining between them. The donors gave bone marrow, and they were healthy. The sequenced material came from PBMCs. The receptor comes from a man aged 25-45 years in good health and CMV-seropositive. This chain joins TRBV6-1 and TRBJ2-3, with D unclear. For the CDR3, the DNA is TGTGCCAGCAGCCATTCCCGCCCGGCAGGTACGCAGTATTTT. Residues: CASSHSRPAGTQYF.